The 28 T cell receptor beta chains presented below share a single source sample, sequenced in a study of shared clonotypes between healthy human individuals. Here immunoSEQ multiplex PCR was the method, and the copy in TCRdb shows in-frame clones only, minus some. The data show about half a million clones, more than 65% seen once. The sample taken for sequencing was PBMCs. These receptors all stem from a woman between 35 and 50 years old in good health. Some clones in this sample may be carry-over from other donors' samples.

This chain links TRBV6-5 with TRBJ2-1; TRBD2 matches at 9 bases. With 4 bases clipped from V and 6 bases from J, the junction kept 4 bases outside the gene matches. Germline V CDR1 and CDR2: MNHEY, SVGAGI. The length of the CDR3 is 14 residues. The CDR3 region has the DNA TGTGCCAGCAGTTTCCTAGCGGGACCCAATGAGCAGTTCTTC. Protein sequence: CASSFLAGPNEQFF.

Remarks on this clone: The junction departs from germline at one end; a sequencing error may be responsible. Other DNA sequences in the same sample also yield this CDR3. The chain combines TRBV19 with TRBJ2-7; no reliable D call. Germline CDR1 is LNHDA and CDR2 is SQIVND (reference sequence). The CDR3 is made up of 17 amino acids. CDR3 in amino acids: CASSTQLPVASPYEQYF. CDR3 DNA sequence: TGTGCCAGTAGCACTCAATTGCCTGTTGCGAGCCCCTACGAGCAGTACTTT.

The rearrangement links TRBV5-5 to TRBJ2-7; D possibly corresponds to TRBD1 (6 bases). V was shortened by 4 bases and J by 7 bases, with 9 bases between the two germline ends. The CDR3 runs 11 residues. CDR1 is SGHKS and CDR2 is YYEKEE in the germline V gene (reference sequence). The CDR3 coding sequence is TGTGCCAGCAGCCAGACAGGTGAGCAGTACTTC. Residues: CASSQTGEQYF.

The chain carries TRBV30 and TRBJ1-2; D remains ambiguous. The CDR3 length is 11 residues. V was cut by 3 bases and J by 5 bases, with 7 bases left in between. Per the germline V gene, CDR1 is GTSNPN and CDR2 is SVGIG (reference sequence). The CDR3 DNA sequence: TGTGCCTGGAGGTCGGGTTATGGCTACACCTTC. Its protein product is CAWRSGYGYTF.

The chain is built from TRBV15 and TRBJ1-2; D unclear. V dropped 5 bases and J dropped 6 bases, with 16 bases sitting between them. The CDR3 length is 14 residues. Germline CDR1 LNHNV, CDR2 YYDKDF (reference sequence). The CDR3 reads CATSVRGELDGYTF. Here the CDR3 DNA reads TGTGCCACCAGCGTCCGCGGGGAGCTGGATGGCTACACCTTC.

The V and J genes are TRBV6-6 and TRBJ2-7, with D possibly TRBD2 on 7 matching bases. Trimming pared 5 bases from V and 6 bases from J, leaving 17 bases between. The CDR3 totals 14 residues. The germline V gene encodes CDR1 MNHNY and CDR2 SVGAGI (reference sequence). The CDR3 protein is CASSIQRDNPEQYF. The CDR3 bases are TGTGCCAGCAGTATTCAGCGGGACAACCCCGAGCAGTACTTC.

With respect to this clone: Other DNA sequences within the sample encode an identical CDR3. The chain is built from TRBV28 and TRBJ2-7; D is undetermined. Germline V gene data show CDR1 as MDHEN and CDR2 as SYDVKM. Trimming left V 2 bases short and J 2 bases short, with 7 bases between. This CDR3 contains 13 residues. CDR3 nucleotide sequence: TGTGCCAGCAGTTTACCGGCCACCTACGAGCAGTACTTC. Protein sequence: CASSLPATYEQYF.

The chain carries TRBV30 and TRBJ2-7; 9 bases line up with TRBD1. The trim removed 5 bases at V and 2 bases at J, leaving 7 bases unmatched. Germline CDR1 GTSNPN, CDR2 SVGIG (reference sequence). The CDR3 totals 14 residues. Here the CDR3 reads CAWDRGARAYEQYF. CDR3 nucleotides: TGTGCCTGGGACAGGGGGGCCAGGGCCTACGAGCAGTACTTC.

The J gene is TRBJ2-1, the V gene TRBV4-3; 8 positions agree with TRBD2. The CDR3 runs 16 residues. Germline lookup yields CDR1 LGHNA and CDR2 YSLEER. V was clipped by 0 bases and J by 7 bases; unmatched bases: 8. The CDR3 coding sequence is TGCGCCAGCAGCCAAGATACTGCCGGGAGGGCGAATGAGCAGTTCTTC. This codes for CASSQDTAGRANEQFF.

The chain is built from TRBV18 and TRBJ2-7; 10 bases fit TRBD2. V trimming: 5 bases; J trimming: 7 bases; junction bases outside the gene matches: 5. CDR1 is KGHSH and CDR2 is LQKENI in the germline V gene. This CDR3 has 13 residues. Here the CDR3 DNA reads TGTGCCAGCTCAACGGGACTAGCGAGGGAGCAGTACTTC. Translated, it gives CASSTGLAREQYF.

In nucleotides, the CDR3 is TGTGCCAGCAGCCGCGGGACAGGGGGCTCTGAAGCTTTCTTT. Residues: CASSRGTGGSEAFF. V gene TRBV11-1 combines with J gene TRBJ1-1; 12 bases are shared with TRBD1. Germline V gene data show CDR1 as SGHAT and CDR2 as FQDESV (reference sequence). Germline trimming cut 5 bases from V and 6 bases from J; bases unmatched to any gene: 4. CDR3 length: 14 residues.

J is TRBJ2-1 and V is TRBV27, with D possibly being TRBD2 (5 bases). CDR1 MNHEY and CDR2 SMNVEV come from the germline V gene (reference sequence). There are 14 residues in the CDR3. V was shortened by 5 bases and J by 7 bases, with 15 bases between the two germline ends. The CDR3: CASSPPSLANEQFF. Written as DNA, the CDR3 is TGTGCCAGCAGTCCGCCGTCCCTAGCTAATGAGCAGTTCTTC.

This clone has just a few counts. This CDR3 is CASRIGGGDTQYF. CDR3 DNA: TGTGCCAGCAGAATAGGAGGGGGGGATACGCAGTATTTT. The chain is built from TRBV2 and TRBJ2-3; D is possibly TRBD1 or TRBD2 (6 bases each). The V gene's germline CDR1 is SNHLY and CDR2 FYNNEI. V shed 6 bases and J shed 6 bases, with 13 bases lying between them. This CDR3 is 13 amino acids long.

This rearrangement joins TRBV4-2 to TRBJ2-1; 10 bases are a match to TRBD2. Germline-derived CDR1 and CDR2 are LGHNA and YNFKEQ. Losses at the gene ends were 1 base for V and 6 bases for J; bases not matched to a gene: 3. This CDR3 is 15 amino acids long. For the CDR3, the DNA is TGTGCCAGCAGCCAAGCGTGGACTAGCGGCAATGAGCAGTTCTTC. It translates to CASSQAWTSGNEQFF.

The rearrangement uses TRBV7-8 and TRBJ2-3; TRBD2 might be the D (7 bases). CDR3 length equals 18 residues. The germline V gene encodes CDR1 SGHVS and CDR2 FQNEAQ. Deletions cut 5 bases from V and 4 bases from J, with 25 bases between. This CDR3 is CASSPPGVRAGFSDTQYF. The DNA of the CDR3 is TGTGCCAGCAGCCCCCCAGGGGTAAGAGCGGGATTCTCAGATACGCAGTATTTT.

The chain employs TRBV6-1 and TRBJ1-2, with D hard to call. Germline loops: CDR1 MNHNS, CDR2 SASEGT. The CDR3 has 14 residues. Trimming took off 3 bases at V and 3 bases at J, with 11 bases between the two ends. CDR3 in amino acids: CASSDPPQDYGYTF. The CDR3 DNA sequence: TGTGCCAGCAGTGACCCCCCTCAGGACTATGGCTACACCTTC.

J is TRBJ2-5 and V is TRBV6-5; D not resolved. V was clipped by 8 bases and J by 0 bases, with 13 bases between them. This CDR3 region has 14 residues. Looked up from germline, CDR1 is MNHEY and CDR2 is SVGAGI. CDR3 DNA: TGTGCCAGCCACGGCTTAGAATACCAAGAGACCCAGTACTTC. Protein product: CASHGLEYQETQYF.

The sample holds a few counts of this clone. This chain links TRBV2 with TRBJ2-1; D is possibly TRBD1 (6 bases). V was clipped by 6 bases and J by 4 bases, with 22 bases between them. This CDR3 is built from 17 residues. The germline gives CDR1 SNHLY, CDR2 FYNNEI. As DNA, the CDR3 is TGTGCCAGCAGCCCCATAGACTGGGCAGGGGAGTACAATGAGCAGTTCTTC. This codes for CASSPIDWAGEYNEQFF.

The gene calls are TRBV2 and TRBJ2-3; a weak D match, TRBD2 (6 bases). In germline, CDR1 is SNHLY, CDR2 FYNNEI. Trimming removed 7 bases at V and 10 bases at J, with 21 bases between. This CDR3 spans 14 amino acids. CDR3 region: CASNVQGTGTPQYF. In DNA, the CDR3 is TGTGCCAGCAATGTGCAGGGAACCGGGACTCCGCAGTATTTT.

The chain couples TRBV7-2 to TRBJ2-4; tentatively, D is TRBD2 (6 bases). This CDR3 has 16 amino acids. Germline CDR1 reads SGHTA; CDR2 reads FQGNSA. V shed 5 bases and J shed 0 bases, with 14 bases lying between them. CDR3 nucleotides: TGTGCCAGCAGCCCGCCTAGCGAGTTAGCCAAAAACATTCAGTACTTC. Amino acid sequence: CASSPPSELAKNIQYF.

This clone was recorded once. J is TRBJ2-2 and V is TRBV5-6; D gene unclear. The CDR3 totals 15 residues. Germline V gene lookup returns CDR1 SGHDT and CDR2 YYEEEE. V lost 2 bases and J 5 bases, leaving 13 bases between the germline ends. Here the CDR3 reads CASSLYRADTGELFF. In DNA form, the CDR3 reads TGTGCCAGCAGCTTATATCGGGCAGATACCGGGGAGCTGTTTTTT.

This clone has a count of ten or more. The chain employs TRBV7-9 and TRBJ2-7; 7 bases align to TRBD1. V was clipped by 5 bases and J by 1 base; unmatched bases: 11. The CDR3 runs to 16 residues. Germline V gene data show CDR1 as SEHNR and CDR2 as FQNEAQ (reference sequence). The CDR3 is CASSAHRDSPSYEQYF. CDR3 DNA: TGTGCCAGCAGCGCCCACCGGGACAGTCCATCCTACGAGCAGTACTTC. The full variable domain, rest sourced from reference TRBV7-9 and TRBJ2-7, is DTGVSQNPRHKITKRGQNVTFRCDPISEHNRLYWYRQTLGQGPEFLTYFQNEAQLEKSRLLSDRFSAERPKGSFSTLEIQRTEQGDSAMYLCASSAHRDSPSYEQYFGPGTRLTVT.

This rearrangement joins TRBV10-3 to TRBJ2-3; 10 bases map to TRBD2. This CDR3 is built from 15 residues. The V and J ends lost 3 bases and 1 base, in that order; junction bases with no gene match: 1. Germline V CDR1 and CDR2: ENHRY, SYGVKD. CDR3 amino acids: CAISEGLAGTDTQYF. CDR3 bases: TGTGCCATCAGTGAAGGACTAGCGGGCACAGATACGCAGTATTTT.

The V call is TRBV30, the J call TRBJ2-4; TRBD2 agrees at 15 bases. Germline V gives CDR1 GTSNPN, CDR2 SVGIG (reference sequence). Trimming cost V 5 bases and J 7 bases; bases outside gene matches: 0. CDR3 length equals 13 residues. CDR3 in amino acids: CAWGLAGGNIQYF. The CDR3 DNA is TGTGCCTGGGGACTAGCGGGAGGGAACATTCAGTACTTC.

V and J are TRBV6-5 and TRBJ1-2; a possible D gene is TRBD1 (6 bases). V was clipped by 5 bases and J by 4 bases, with 11 bases between them. The CDR3 covers 13 residues. Germline values: CDR1 MNHEY, CDR2 SVGAGI. This CDR3 reads CASSRDISYGYTF. The CDR3 DNA follows: TGTGCCAGCAGTAGGGACATAAGCTATGGCTACACCTTC.

V and J are TRBV7-9 and TRBJ1-2; D gene unclear. This CDR3 comprises 15 residues. V lost 5 bases and J lost 0, with 13 bases in between. Germline V gene data show CDR1 as SEHNR and CDR2 as FQNEAQ (reference sequence). The CDR3 region is CASSTVGEANYGYTF. The CDR3 DNA reads as TGTGCCAGCAGCACGGTCGGCGAAGCTAACTATGGCTACACCTTC.

This chain uses TRBV6-5 with TRBJ1-3; no reliable D call. CDR1 and CDR2 (germline): MNHEY, SVGAGI. The CDR3 loop spans 16 amino acids. With 0 bases removed from V and 2 bases from J, the gap between germline ends came to 11 bases. CDR3 nucleotides: TGTGCCAGCAGTTACTCTGTCCTTCCCGCTGGAAACACCATATATTTT. Encoded protein: CASSYSVLPAGNTIYF.

The rearrangement uses TRBV11-3 and TRBJ2-7; 8 bases agree with TRBD1. Germline loops: CDR1 SGHNT, CDR2 YENEEA. There are 16 residues in the CDR3. J was trimmed by 3 bases and V by 7 bases; bases with no gene match: 14. The CDR3 sequence is CASTNRVQGAGYEQYF. CDR3 nucleotides: TGTGCCAGCACCAATCGGGTTCAGGGGGCAGGCTACGAGCAGTACTTC.